Listed here are 13 T cell receptor beta chains from one sample, sequenced in a study of blood T cell repertoires in COVID-19. Profiling relied on immunoSEQ multiplex PCR, and the TCRdb table lists in-frame clones only, not all of them. This sample has approximately 300,000 clones, with approximately 88% found just once. The source material was PBMCs or T cells enriched from blood (not recorded which). All receptors derive from a man in his 60s who had recovered from COVID-19.

CDR3 protein: CASSLAGQGNTPLHF. CDR3 coding DNA: TGTGCCAGCAGCTTAGCGGGACAGGGGAATACACCCCTCCACTTT. The chain uses TRBV7-2 and TRBJ1-6; 10 positions agree with TRBD1. The length of the CDR3 is 15 residues. The V and J ends lost 0 bases and 11 bases, in that order; junction bases with no gene match: 4. Germline V CDR1 and CDR2: SGHTA, FQGNSA.

The chain couples TRBV18 to TRBJ2-1, with 8 nucleotides matching TRBD2. The CDR3 sequence is 17 residues long. The germline gives CDR1 KGHSH, CDR2 LQKENI. V lost 1 base, J lost 0 bases, and 5 bases stayed unmatched. CDR3 nucleotides: TGTGCCAGCTCACCACTTCGGGGGGGGAGCTCCTACAATGAGCAGTTCTTC. It codes for CASSPLRGGSSYNEQFF.

This rearrangement joins TRBV29-1 to TRBJ2-1, with 10 bases that match TRBD1. Trimming at V came to 7 bases and at J to 2 bases, leaving 2 bases not matched to a gene. This CDR3 has 13 amino acids. CDR1 SQVTM and CDR2 ANQGSEA come from the germline V gene. CDR3 residues: CSAGQGAYNEQFF. DNA of the CDR3: TGCAGCGCTGGACAGGGGGCCTACAATGAGCAGTTCTTC.

This rearrangement joins TRBV4-1 to TRBJ2-7; 9 bases align to TRBD2. This CDR3 is 15 amino acids long. Germline V gene lookup returns CDR1 MGHRA and CDR2 YSYEKL. V trimming: 4 bases; J trimming: 0 bases; junction bases outside the gene matches: 4. For the CDR3, the DNA is TGCGCCAGCAGCCTCCTAGCGGGACCCTCCTACGAGCAGTACTTC. Translating gives CASSLLAGPSYEQYF.

The chain employs TRBV2 and TRBJ2-5, with D unclear. V was shortened by 4 bases and J by 3 bases, with 9 bases between the two germline ends. This CDR3 contains 13 residues. Germline V gene data show CDR1 as SNHLY and CDR2 as FYNNEI. CDR3 in amino acids: CASSGKAEETQYF. In DNA, the CDR3 is TGTGCCAGCAGTGGAAAGGCGGAAGAGACCCAGTACTTC.

The V and J genes are TRBV7-5 and TRBJ1-1; the listed D gene, TRBD1, was not tested against the DNA. TRBV7-5 is classified as a pseudogene. The CDR3 loop spans 14 amino acids. This chain's CDR3 is CARSNRVCGTEAFF. The CDR3 coding sequence is TGTGCCAGAAGCAACAGGGTTTGTGGCACTGAAGCTTTCTTT.

The V gene is TRBV6-5, the J gene TRBJ2-3; perhaps TRBD1 as D (5 bases). Germline V gives CDR1 MNHEY, CDR2 SVGAGI. There are 14 residues in the CDR3. V was pared by 1 base and J by 0 bases, with 5 bases between. DNA for the CDR3: TGTGCCAGCAGTTACTACAGGAGCACAGATACGCAGTATTTT. Its translation: CASSYYRSTDTQYF.

The chain employs TRBV27 and TRBJ1-2; 8 bases line up with TRBD1. The length of the CDR3 is 18 residues. From germline, CDR1 is MNHEY and CDR2 SMNVEV (reference sequence). The V and J ends lost 1 base and 5 bases, in that order; junction bases with no gene match: 15. In DNA form, the CDR3 reads TGTGCCAGCAGTTTATTCGGACGGGACCAGGGGGCCCGGTATGGCTACACCTTC. Translating gives CASSLFGRDQGARYGYTF.

This clone was found once. The chain links TRBV28 to TRBJ2-7; TRBD1 matches at 10 bases. The V and J ends lost 6 bases and 2 bases, in that order; junction bases with no gene match: 4. The CDR3 runs 14 residues. Germline V gives CDR1 MDHEN, CDR2 SYDVKM. The CDR3 bases are TGTGCCAGCAGCTCCGGGACAGGGGCCTACGAGCAGTACTTC. Protein sequence: CASSSGTGAYEQYF.

This sequence joins TRBV5-1 and TRBJ2-1; 10 bases are shared with TRBD2. Germline assignment: CDR1 SGHRS and CDR2 YFSETQ. Trimming took 0 bases from V and 5 from J; bases not matched to a gene: 11. The CDR3 length is 18 residues. The CDR3 spells CASSLDASGRGVNNEQFF. CDR3 nucleotides: TGCGCCAGCAGCTTGGACGCTAGCGGGAGAGGGGTCAACAATGAGCAGTTCTTC.

The chain recombines TRBV3-1 (or the pseudogene TRBV3-2) with TRBJ1-1; D not resolved. The V gene lost 1 base and the J gene lost 8 bases, with 14 bases spanning the gap. Germline assignment: CDR1 LGHDT and CDR2 YNNKEL (reference sequence). The CDR3 extends over 14 amino acids. The CDR3 protein is CASSQGGVGGEAFF. The CDR3 DNA reads as TGTGCCAGCAGCCAAGGCGGGGTTGGCGGGGAAGCTTTCTTT.

CDR3 coding DNA: TGTGCCAGCAGTTACTCCACGGCAGGGGGCTCCTACGAGCAGTACTTC. This gives the protein CASSYSTAGGSYEQYF. The chain employs TRBV6-2 or TRBV6-3 and TRBJ2-7, with 7 bases aligning to TRBD1. Germline V CDR1 and CDR2: MNHEY, SVGEGT. Germline trimming cut 0 bases from V and 0 bases from J; bases unmatched to any gene: 5. The CDR3 consists of 16 residues.

This clone was recorded a few times. The chain combines TRBV19 with TRBJ1-3, with D possibly TRBD1 on 6 matching bases. Germline CDR1 is LNHDA and CDR2 is SQIVND (reference sequence). V was trimmed by 5 bases and J by 0 bases, leaving 20 bases between them. This CDR3 contains 18 residues. DNA of the CDR3: TGTGCCAGTAGTTCCCGACGGGCAGGGGCCATCTCTGGAAACACCATATATTTT. It is translated as CASSSRRAGAISGNTIYF.